This T cell receptor (beta chain) is drawn from a study of blood T cell repertoires in COVID-19. Study background: Spain, Italy and the United States supplied samples that represented acute and convalescent COVID-19.

V gave up 8 bases and J gave up 0 bases; unmatched junction bases: 9. The germline gives CDR1 LNHDA, CDR2 SQIVND (reference sequence). The CDR3 has 15 amino acids. The table came from immunoSEQ multiplex PCR; TCRdb's copy has only in-frame clones and leaves some out. The sample holds some 88,000 clones; about 85% are singletons and the top ten take 3.8%. Sequenced material: peripheral blood. This receptor was identified in a man aged 60 to 75 with acute or convalescent COVID-19. The genes are TRBV19 and TRBJ2-7; 8 bases line up with TRBD1. In DNA form, the CDR3 reads TGTGCCAGTTCCGACCGGGACAGGTCCTCCTACGAGCAGTACTTC. Translated, it gives CASSDRDRSSYEQYF.